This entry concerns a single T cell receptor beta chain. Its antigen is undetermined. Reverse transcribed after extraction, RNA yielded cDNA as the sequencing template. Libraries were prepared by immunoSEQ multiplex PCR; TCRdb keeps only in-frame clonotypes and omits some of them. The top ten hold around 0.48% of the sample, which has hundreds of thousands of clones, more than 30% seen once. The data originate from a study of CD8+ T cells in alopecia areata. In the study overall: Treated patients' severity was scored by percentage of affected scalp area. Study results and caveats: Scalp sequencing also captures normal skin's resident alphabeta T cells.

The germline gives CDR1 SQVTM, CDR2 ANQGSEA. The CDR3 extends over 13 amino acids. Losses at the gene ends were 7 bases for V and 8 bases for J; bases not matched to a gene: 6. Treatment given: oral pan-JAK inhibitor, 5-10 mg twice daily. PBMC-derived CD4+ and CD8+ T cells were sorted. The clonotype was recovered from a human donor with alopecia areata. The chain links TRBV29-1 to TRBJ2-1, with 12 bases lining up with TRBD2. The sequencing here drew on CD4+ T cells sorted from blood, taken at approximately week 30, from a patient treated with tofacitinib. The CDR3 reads CSASGRVRDEQFF. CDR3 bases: TGCAGCGCTAGCGGGAGGGTTCGGGATGAGCAGTTCTTC.